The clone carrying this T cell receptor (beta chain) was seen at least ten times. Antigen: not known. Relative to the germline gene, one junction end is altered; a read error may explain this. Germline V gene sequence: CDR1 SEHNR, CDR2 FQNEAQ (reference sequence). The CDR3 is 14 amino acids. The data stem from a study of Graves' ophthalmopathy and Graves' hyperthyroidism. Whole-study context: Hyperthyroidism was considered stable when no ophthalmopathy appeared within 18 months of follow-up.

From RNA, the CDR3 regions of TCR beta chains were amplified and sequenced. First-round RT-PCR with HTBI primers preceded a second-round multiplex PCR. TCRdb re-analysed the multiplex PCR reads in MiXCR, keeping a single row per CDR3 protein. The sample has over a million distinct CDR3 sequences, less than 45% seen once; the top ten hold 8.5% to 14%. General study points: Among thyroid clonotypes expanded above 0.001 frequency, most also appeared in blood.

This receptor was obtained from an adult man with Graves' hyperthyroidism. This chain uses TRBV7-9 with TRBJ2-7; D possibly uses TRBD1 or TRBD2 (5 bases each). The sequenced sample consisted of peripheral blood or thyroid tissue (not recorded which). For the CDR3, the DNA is TGTACCAGCAGCGAACCGGGACGATTGTACGAGCAGTACTTC. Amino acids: CTSSEPGRLYEQYF.